The 23 T cell receptor beta chains presented below share a single source sample, sequenced in a study of blood T cell repertoires in COVID-19. Profiling relied on immunoSEQ multiplex PCR, and the TCRdb table lists in-frame clones only, not all of them. The sample lists a few hundred thousand clones; roughly nine tenths were seen once. The sequenced material came from PBMCs or T cells enriched from blood (not recorded which). The receptor set was obtained from a woman in her twenties or thirties who had recovered from COVID-19.

The V and J genes are TRBV18 and TRBJ1-1; 7 bases fit TRBD1. Trimming at V came to 0 bases and at J to 1 base, leaving 2 bases not matched to a gene. Germline values: CDR1 KGHSH, CDR2 LQKENI. CDR3 length: 15 amino acids. CDR3 in amino acids: CASSPPRTGNTEAFF. The CDR3 DNA is TGTGCCAGCTCACCACCGAGGACAGGGAACACTGAAGCTTTCTTT.

The V call is TRBV19, the J call TRBJ1-2, with D tentatively TRBD1 (6 bases). This CDR3 region has 16 residues. V was cut by 0 bases and J by 5 bases, with 16 bases left in between. Per the germline V gene, CDR1 is LNHDA and CDR2 is SQIVND (reference sequence). CDR3 DNA: TGTGCCAGTAGTATAGATGCGGCAGGGGACGTGTATGGCTACACCTTC. Its protein is CASSIDAAGDVYGYTF.

This rearrangement joins TRBV27 to TRBJ2-1; 7 nucleotides line up with TRBD1. Germline values: CDR1 MNHEY, CDR2 SMNVEV (reference sequence). V was pared by 0 bases and J by 2 bases, with 1 base of the junction left unmatched. This CDR3 contains 15 residues. The CDR3 protein is CASSLSGTAYNEQFF. CDR3 DNA: TGTGCCAGCAGTTTATCCGGGACAGCCTACAATGAGCAGTTCTTC.

The J gene is TRBJ2-1, the V gene TRBV30; D is ambiguous. Deletions cut 1 base from V and 0 bases from J, with 13 bases between. The CDR3 has 16 amino acids. In germline, CDR1 is GTSNPN, CDR2 SVGIG (reference sequence). DNA of the CDR3: TGTGCCTGGAGTGCCCTGGTGGCTCTCTCCTACAATGAGCAGTTCTTC. It specifies CAWSALVALSYNEQFF.

The rearrangement uses TRBV11-2 and TRBJ2-5, with TRBD2 matching 8 bases. Germline trimming cut 2 bases from V and 4 bases from J; bases unmatched to any gene: 9. CDR3 length: 16 amino acids. Germline CDR1 SGHAT, CDR2 FQNNGV. The CDR3 loop is CASSLNPAGGGETQYF. As DNA, the CDR3 is TGTGCCAGCAGCTTAAATCCCGCGGGAGGTGGAGAGACCCAGTACTTC. Based on the CDR3 plus reference TRBV11-2 and TRBJ2-5, the full variable domain is EAGVAQSPRYKIIEKRQSVAFWCNPISGHATLYWYQQILGQGPKLLIQFQNNGVVDDSQLPKDRFSAERLKGVDSTLKIQPAKLEDSAVYLCASSLNPAGGGETQYFGPGTRLLVL.

The chain is built from TRBV19 and TRBJ1-4; 7 positions agree with TRBD1. The CDR3 loop spans 15 amino acids. V dropped 5 bases and J dropped 3; count of bases not matched to a gene: 6. CDR1 LNHDA and CDR2 SQIVND come from the germline V gene (reference sequence). Here the CDR3 DNA reads TGTGCCAGTAGTGTCCGACAGGGACCTAATGAAAAACTGTTTTTT. The encoded protein is CASSVRQGPNEKLFF.

V and J are TRBV21-1 and TRBJ1-3; the table calls TRBD1, which could not be checked here. TRBV21-1 counts as a pseudogene. This CDR3 is 17 amino acids long. The CDR3 is CASRGNDRLLSGNTIYF. DNA for the CDR3: TGTGCCAGCAGAGGGAACGACAGGTTACTCTCTGGAAACACCATATATTTT.

The J gene is TRBJ1-2, the V gene TRBV6-2 or TRBV6-3; D not certain. This CDR3 comprises 12 residues. Germline V gene sequence: CDR1 MNHEY, CDR2 SVGEGT. V was trimmed by 3 bases and J by 7 bases, leaving 9 bases between them. CDR3: CASSYSVPGYTF. Here the CDR3 DNA reads TGTGCCAGCAGTTATTCGGTCCCTGGCTACACCTTC.

This clone was recorded a few times. The chain couples TRBV20-1 to TRBJ1-2, with a tentative D call TRBD1 (5 bases). The CDR3 is made up of 11 amino acids. Trimming took 4 bases from V and 7 from J, leaving 10 bases between them. Per the germline V gene, CDR1 is DFQATT and CDR2 is SNEGSKA (reference sequence). This chain's CDR3 is CSATSGLGYTF. The CDR3 DNA follows: TGCAGTGCTACATCAGGGCTTGGCTACACCTTC.

The rearrangement uses TRBV3-1 (or the pseudogene TRBV3-2) and TRBJ2-3; D gene ambiguous. From germline, CDR1 is LGHDT and CDR2 YNNKEL (reference sequence). V lost 3 bases to trimming and J lost 2 bases, with 3 bases between them. The CDR3 is 12 residues long. The CDR3 protein is CASSHYTDTQYF. In nucleotides, the CDR3 is TGTGCCAGCAGCCACTACACAGATACGCAGTATTTT.

The V and J genes are TRBV10-3 and TRBJ2-7, with 9 bases matching TRBD1. CDR1 ENHRY and CDR2 SYGVKD come from the germline V gene. Unmatched junction bases numbered 3, after V lost 2 bases and J lost 4 bases. The length of the CDR3 is 14 residues. The CDR3 sequence: CAISEGQGPYEQYF. The CDR3 DNA reads as TGTGCCATCAGTGAGGGACAGGGGCCGTACGAGCAGTACTTC.

V and J are TRBV27 and TRBJ2-1; 9 bases line up with TRBD2. The CDR3 is made up of 15 amino acids. CDR1 is MNHEY, CDR2 SMNVEV, per germline (reference sequence). Unmatched junction bases numbered 3, after V lost 3 bases and J lost 3 bases. The CDR3 sequence is CASSFQLAGYNEQFF. DNA for the CDR3: TGTGCCAGCAGTTTCCAACTAGCGGGCTACAATGAGCAGTTCTTC.

V gene TRBV30 combines with J gene TRBJ2-5; the D is unclear. Per germline, CDR1 GTSNPN and CDR2 SVGIG (reference sequence). This CDR3 is 10 amino acids long. Trimming pared 1 base from V and 5 bases from J, leaving 2 bases between. CDR3 nucleotides: TGTGCCTGGAGTGCGGAGACCCAGTACTTC. This gives the protein CAWSAETQYF.

The CDR3 coding sequence is TGTGCCAGCAGTTTGGCAGGGTTTATGAACACTGAAGCTTTCTTT. It specifies CASSLAGFMNTEAFF. This rearrangement joins TRBV27 to TRBJ1-1, with a possible D match to TRBD1 (5 bases). CDR3 length equals 15 residues. V dropped 3 bases and J dropped 0 bases, with 11 bases sitting between them. CDR1 and CDR2 from the germline V gene are MNHEY and SMNVEV (reference sequence).

The gene calls are TRBV10-3 and TRBJ1-2, with a tentative D call TRBD1 (6 bases). Germline CDR1 reads ENHRY; CDR2 reads SYGVKD. V dropped 6 bases and J dropped 8 bases, with 19 bases sitting between them. This CDR3 is built from 14 residues. CDR3 in amino acids: CAIRNDSPRGGYTF. The CDR3 DNA sequence: TGTGCCATCAGGAATGACAGCCCCAGGGGCGGCTACACCTTC.

Notes on this clone: The junction departs from germline at one end; a sequencing error may be responsible. The V and J genes are TRBV7-7 and TRBJ2-1; 9 nucleotides match TRBD2. Germline CDR1 is SSHAT and CDR2 is FNYEAQ (reference sequence). The CDR3 is 15 amino acids. CDR3 residues: CASSLSGSAYNEQFF. CDR3 sequence (DNA): TGTGCTAGCAGCCTTAGCGGGAGCGCCTACAATGAGCAGTTCTTC.

This chain joins TRBV6-5 and TRBJ1-6; D ambiguous. V was cut by 5 bases and J by 11 bases, with 16 bases left in between. CDR1 MNHEY and CDR2 SVGAGI come from the germline V gene. This CDR3 is built from 14 residues. This chain's CDR3 is CASSRVSWNPPLHF. The CDR3, as DNA: TGTGCCAGCAGTCGGGTTTCGTGGAATCCACCCCTCCACTTT.

CDR3 sequence: CASSLSRGVSGELFF. Here the CDR3 DNA reads TGCGCCAGCAGCTTGTCTCGGGGGGTCTCCGGGGAGCTGTTTTTT. This sequence joins TRBV5-1 and TRBJ2-2, with 7 bases that match TRBD2. The CDR3 is 15 amino acids. Per germline, CDR1 SGHRS and CDR2 YFSETQ. V was pared by 1 base and J by 6 bases, with 6 bases of the junction left unmatched. The full variable domain, its missing parts supplied by reference TRBV5-1 and TRBJ2-2, is KAGVTQTPRYLIKTRGQQVTLSCSPISGHRSVSWYQQTPGQGLQFLFEYFSETQRNKGNFPGRFSGRQFSNSRSEMNVSTLELGDSALYLCASSLSRGVSGELFFGEGSRLTVL.

V usage is TRBV5-1 and J usage is TRBJ2-1; D gene unclear. CDR1 and CDR2 from the germline V gene are SGHRS and YFSETQ. This CDR3 is 14 amino acids long. V lost 1 base to trimming and J lost 6 bases, with 11 bases between them. CDR3 nucleotide sequence: TGCGCCAGCAGCTTGAGGCTAGTCGGCAATGAGCAGTTCTTC. It codes for CASSLRLVGNEQFF.

The chain employs TRBV5-1 and TRBJ2-7, with a tentative D call TRBD2 (5 bases). The germline V gene encodes CDR1 SGHRS and CDR2 YFSETQ. The CDR3 covers 16 residues. V was trimmed by 1 base and J by 6 bases, leaving 20 bases between them. The CDR3 protein is CASSLSLAGISGEQYF. CDR3 nucleotides: TGCGCCAGCAGCTTGAGCCTAGCTGGAATAAGCGGCGAGCAGTACTTC. The variable domain in full, with the rest retrieved from reference TRBV5-1 and TRBJ2-7, is KAGVTQTPRYLIKTRGQQVTLSCSPISGHRSVSWYQQTPGQGLQFLFEYFSETQRNKGNFPGRFSGRQFSNSRSEMNVSTLELGDSALYLCASSLSLAGISGEQYFGPGTRLTVT.

This chain connects TRBV7-9 to TRBJ1-1; D is unresolved. The ends were cut back, 5 bases at V and 0 bases at J, with 19 bases in the middle. The germline CDR1 and CDR2 sequences are SEHNR and FQNEAQ (reference sequence). The CDR3 spans 17 residues. In DNA form, the CDR3 reads TGTGCCAGCAGCCCCCTGGGAGGGAATCGTATGAACACTGAAGCTTTCTTT. Residues: CASSPLGGNRMNTEAFF.

This chain joins TRBV3-1 (or the pseudogene TRBV3-2) and TRBJ2-5, with TRBD2 identical over 7 bases. There are 15 residues in the CDR3. Germline-derived CDR1 and CDR2 are LGHDT and YNNKEL (reference sequence). The trim removed 0 bases at V and 4 bases at J, leaving 5 bases unmatched. Written as DNA, the CDR3 is TGTGCCAGCAGCCAAGACGGGAGGAGAGGAGAGACCCAGTACTTC. It is translated as CASSQDGRRGETQYF.

The J gene is TRBJ1-1, the V gene TRBV7-8; 10 nucleotides line up with TRBD1. Germline CDR1 SGHVS, CDR2 FQNEAQ. This CDR3 is built from 14 residues. The trim removed 5 bases at V and 4 bases at J, leaving 4 bases unmatched. The CDR3 nucleotides read TGTGCCAGCAGCGGGACAGGGGATCGCACTGAAGCTTTCTTT. Its protein product is CASSGTGDRTEAFF.